This T cell receptor (beta chain) is drawn from a study of T cell changes during pregnancy in multiple sclerosis. This CDR3 has 13 amino acids. V lost 7 bases, J lost 5 bases, and 14 bases lay in between. Germline V gene lookup returns CDR1 WSHSY and CDR2 SAAADI. TCRdb keeps only in-frame clones here, not all; method: immunoSEQ multiplex PCR. The sample records about 40,000 clones, around 93% being singletons. This sequence originates from a female donor with multiple sclerosis, enrolled in a pregnancy study. The starting material was CD4+ T cells from peripheral blood mononuclear cells, obtained in the first trimester of pregnancy. The chain joins TRBV10-2 to TRBJ2-5, with a tentative D call TRBD1 (8 bases). CDR3 sequence: CASNPQGGETQYF. The DNA of the CDR3 is TGCGCCAGCAATCCACAGGGGGGGGAGACCCAGTACTTC.